The 12 T cell receptor beta chains below come from one sample, sequenced in a study of somatic mutations in cytotoxic T cells in rheumatoid arthritis. The assay was immunoSEQ multiplex PCR, and TCRdb's table has in-frame clones only and misses some. Among some 5,700 clones listed, about 72% were seen once. Sample: CD8+ T cells sorted from blood. These receptors were taken from an adult with rheumatoid arthritis.

This chain links TRBV6-5 with TRBJ1-2; D possibly corresponds to TRBD1 (6 bases). The CDR3 covers 13 residues. Germline-derived CDR1 and CDR2 are MNHEY and SVGAGI. V lost 4 bases and J lost 5, with 11 bases in between. The CDR3 DNA follows: TGTGCCAGCAGTTTCGGACAGAGTTATGGCTACACCTTC. Translated, it gives CASSFGQSYGYTF.

In this sample, this clone turned up once. This sequence joins TRBV7-2 and TRBJ1-1, with TRBD1 as a possible D gene (6 bases). V lost 1 base and J lost 4, with 10 bases in between. Germline loops: CDR1 SGHTA, CDR2 FQGNSA. The CDR3 runs 14 residues. CDR3 nucleotide sequence: TGTGCCAGCAGCTTAGGAACAGGGCCCACTGAAGCTTTCTTT. It yields the protein CASSLGTGPTEAFF. Using reference TRBV7-2 and TRBJ1-1 for the parts outside the CDR3, the full variable domain is GAGVSQSPSNKVTEKGKDVELRCDPISGHTALYWYRQSLGQGLEFLIYFQGNSAPDKSGLPSDRFSAERTGGSVSTLTIQRTQQEDSAVYLCASSLGTGPTEAFFGQGTRLTVV.

The rearrangement links TRBV30 to TRBJ2-3; D not certain. Germline loops: CDR1 GTSNPN, CDR2 SVGIG (reference sequence). The CDR3 runs 13 residues. V dropped 0 bases and J dropped 0 bases, with 4 bases sitting between them. CDR3 nucleotides: TGTGCCTGGAGTGTGGGGAGCACAGATACGCAGTATTTT. Translation gives CAWSVGSTDTQYF.

The V call is TRBV10-2, the J call TRBJ1-2, with TRBD1 as a possible D gene (6 bases). The CDR3 is made up of 14 amino acids. CDR1 WSHSY and CDR2 SAAADI come from the germline V gene. V dropped 5 bases and J dropped 4 bases, with 14 bases sitting between them. Written as DNA, the CDR3 is TGCGCCAGCAGTAACAGGGCCGAGAGCTATGGCTACACCTTC. As protein: CASSNRAESYGYTF.

This clone was detected only once. The genes are TRBV6-6 and TRBJ1-1; 8 bases map to TRBD1. The germline V gene encodes CDR1 MNHNY and CDR2 SVGAGI (reference sequence). The CDR3 runs 14 residues. V was clipped by 1 base and J by 5 bases; unmatched bases: 3. CDR3 coding DNA: TGTGCCAGCAGTTACTGGACAGGGAATACTGAAGCTTTCTTT. Protein: CASSYWTGNTEAFF.

The rearrangement links TRBV11-2 to TRBJ2-6; no clear D gene. The V gene lost 4 bases and the J gene lost 2 bases, with 9 bases spanning the gap. This CDR3 is 15 amino acids long. Germline CDR1 is SGHAT and CDR2 is FQNNGV. The CDR3 region is CASSSFRTGANVLTF. CDR3 coding DNA: TGTGCCAGCAGCTCCTTCCGGACTGGGGCCAACGTCCTGACTTTC.

The chain carries TRBV7-2 and TRBJ2-1, with D unclear. CDR1 is SGHTA and CDR2 is FQGNSA in the germline V gene. This CDR3 is built from 12 residues. Trimming took off 2 bases at V and 6 bases at J, with 5 bases between the two ends. CDR3 nucleotide sequence: TGTGCCAGCAGCTTAACCTCCAATGAGCAGTTCTTC. Its protein is CASSLTSNEQFF.

This rearrangement joins TRBV28 to TRBJ1-1; 7 nucleotides line up with TRBD1. The CDR3 contains 15 residues. With V trimmed by 1 base and J by 0 bases, 2 bases remained unmatched. Germline V CDR1 and CDR2: MDHEN, SYDVKM. As DNA, the CDR3 is TGTGCCAGCAGTTTATTAGGGGGCTTGAACACTGAAGCTTTCTTT. Amino acid sequence: CASSLLGGLNTEAFF.

CDR3 nucleotides: TGTGCCAGCATTCCTACCCGAGGGACAGGGGGTGAAAAACTGTTTTTT. It yields the protein CASIPTRGTGGEKLFF. The genes are TRBV2 and TRBJ1-4; 11 bases agree with TRBD1. J lost 7 bases, V lost 7 bases, and 11 bases had no gene match. The CDR3 has 16 amino acids. Germline values: CDR1 SNHLY, CDR2 FYNNEI.

The CDR3 loop is CASSTDGYGYTF. DNA for the CDR3: TGTGCCAGTAGTACCGACGGATATGGCTACACCTTC. V is TRBV19 and J is TRBJ1-2; D is uncertain. Germline V gene data show CDR1 as LNHDA and CDR2 as SQIVND (reference sequence). V lost 4 bases and J lost 5, with 8 bases in between. The CDR3 contains 12 residues.

Here the CDR3 DNA reads TGTGCCATCAGTGGACTAGCGGGATACGAGCAGTACTTC. Translating it yields CAISGLAGYEQYF. This chain joins TRBV10-3 and TRBJ2-5; the match to TRBD2 covers 11 bases. Judging by the DNA end, TRBJ2-7 fits better; the J call may be wrong. Germline V CDR1 and CDR2: ENHRY, SYGVKD. This CDR3 comprises 13 residues.

The rearrangement joins TRBV30 to TRBJ1-2; D is perhaps TRBD1 (5 bases). V was pared by 2 bases and J by 8 bases, with 9 bases between. The CDR3 loop spans 11 amino acids. CDR1 and CDR2 from the germline V gene are GTSNPN and SVGIG (reference sequence). This CDR3 is CAWSLGEGYTF. The CDR3 nucleotides read TGTGCCTGGAGTTTAGGGGAGGGCTACACCTTC.